This T cell receptor beta chain is drawn from a study of shared clonotypes between healthy human individuals. Study-level information: Each donor contributed plates that comprised three CD4 naive, three CD4 memory, two CD8 naive and one CD8 memory.

Findings and caveats of the study: The study's rarefaction showed incomplete sorted-subset sequencing despite large depth. About 5% of naive CD4 clonotypes were shared across four donors.

Germline V CDR1 and CDR2: MDHEN, SYDVKM. Trimming cost V 7 bases and J 1 base, with 11 bases left between them. There are 13 residues in the CDR3. On this clone itself: Its target is unknown.

Clones were read by immunoSEQ multiplex PCR, and TCRdb kept only the in-frame ones, dropping some. This sample has about 2.1 million clones, with 85% to 95% found just once. CD45RO-negative cells were positively selected for CCR7, leaving out terminally differentiated effector memory CD45RA+ cells. The specimen was naive CD8+ T cells from PBMCs. The chain has TRBV28 and TRBJ2-7, with D possibly TRBD1 on 6 matching bases. The clonotype comes from a man in his late teens or twenties in good health. Some clones in this sample may be carry-over from other donors' samples. DNA for the CDR3: TGTGCCAGCATACCGGGACATTCCTACGAGCAGTACTTC. This encodes CASIPGHSYEQYF.